Listed below are T cell receptor beta chains from one sample, sequenced in a study of CD8 T cells in ankylosing spondylitis. One entry per CDR3 protein, called by TCRdb with MiXCR from the 5' RACE reads. In the table there are approximately 520,000 distinct CDR3 sequences, less than 6% of which are singletons. Sequenced sample: blood, either unsorted or a sorted T cell fraction (not recorded which). These receptors were collected from a male donor with ankylosing spondylitis. The CDR3 runs from the conserved cysteine through the conserved F or W. D genes are given only for firm matches. Clone size appears in some rows only: once, few, many, or a class for an expanded clone.

d_gene,v_gene,j_gene,abundance,CDR3aa,CDR3nt
-,TRBV5-1,TRBJ2-3,many,CASSGGADTDTQYF,TGCGCCAGCAGCGGCGGGGCCGACACAGATACGCAGTATTTT
-,TRBV2,TRBJ2-2,-,CASRDSSLNTGELFF,TGTGCCAGCAGGGACTCCTCATTGAACACCGGGGAGCTGTTTTTT
-,TRBV6-5,TRBJ2-5,many,CASSYSSDTETQYF,TGTGCCAGCAGTTACTCGAGTGACACTGAGACCCAGTACTTC
TRBD1,TRBV7-2,TRBJ1-1,many,CASSTWRGLRVEAFF,TGTGCCAGCAGCACCTGGAGGGGGCTCCGTGTTGAAGCTTTCTTT
-,TRBV18,TRBJ2-5,few,CASSPRSPSNQETQYF,TGTGCCAGCTCACCACGTTCGCCTAGTAACCAAGAGACCCAGTACTTC
-,TRBV11-1,TRBJ2-1,many,CASSSTRNNEQFF,TGTGCCAGCAGCTCGACTAGAAACAATGAGCAGTTCTTC
-,TRBV5-5,TRBJ1-1,few,CASSLRFEQGIMNTEAFF,TGTGCCAGCAGCTTGAGGTTCGAGCAGGGTATCATGAACACTGAAGCTTTCTTT
-,TRBV6-5,TRBJ1-1,many,CASSYPSRMNTEAFF,TGTGCCAGCAGTTACCCATCGAGGATGAACACTGAAGCTTTCTTT
-,TRBV5-1,TRBJ1-1,many,CASSLAGENTEAFF,TGCGCCAGCAGCTTGGCAGGGGAAAACACTGAAGCTTTCTTT
-,TRBV7-2,TRBJ2-3,many,CASSSTGTDTQYF,TGTGCCAGCAGCAGTACTGGCACAGATACGCAGTATTTT
TRBD1,TRBV7-2,TRBJ1-2,few,CASSPSGTGLYGYTF,TGTGCCAGCAGCCCATCCGGGACAGGGCTCTATGGCTACACCTTC
-,TRBV7-2,TRBJ1-1,many,CASSLVSQELFNTEAFF,TGTGCCAGCAGCTTAGTTTCGCAGGAACTCTTTAACACTGAAGCTTTCTTT
-,TRBV5-6,TRBJ2-2,many,CASSLGWTGELFF,TGTGCCAGCAGCTTGGGCTGGACCGGGGAGCTGTTTTTT
-,TRBV20-1,TRBJ1-1,many,CSARDLGRNTEAFF,TGCAGTGCTAGAGACCTGGGCAGGAACACTGAAGCTTTCTTT
-,TRBV28,TRBJ2-4,many,CASSEGGGRLAKNIQYF,TGTGCCAGCAGTGAGGGTGGGGGACGACTAGCCAAAAACATTCAGTACTTC
-,TRBV7-2,TRBJ1-6,many,CASSLMRDSPLHF,TGTGCCAGCAGCTTAATGAGGGATTCACCCCTCCACTTT
-,TRBV5-1,TRBJ2-1,few,CASRRVRDNEQFF,TGCGCCAGCAGGAGGGTACGGGACAATGAGCAGTTCTTC
-,TRBV9,TRBJ1-4,many,CASSTAGRDEKLFF,TGTGCCAGCAGCACCGCAGGGCGTGACGAAAAACTGTTTTTT
TRBD1,TRBV7-2,TRBJ2-2,many,CASSQGQGNTGELFF,TGTGCCAGCAGCCAGGGACAGGGTAACACCGGGGAGCTGTTTTTT
-,TRBV7-2,TRBJ2-3,-,CASGPDWADTQYF,TGTGCCAGCGGACCCGACTGGGCAGATACGCAGTATTTT
-,TRBV20-1,TRBJ2-5,many,CSALLGGQETQYF,TGCAGTGCCCTCCTGGGCGGCCAAGAGACCCAGTACTTC
-,TRBV6-2/TRBV6-3,TRBJ2-1,few,CASHTASYNEQFF,TGTGCCAGCCATACAGCCTCCTACAATGAGCAGTTCTTC
-,TRBV6-1,TRBJ2-3,-,CASSEAGPSRSTQYF,TGTGCCAGCAGTGAAGCAGGCCCCTCGAGGAGTACGCAGTATTTT
-,TRBV6-1,TRBJ1-4,many,CASSGQPNEKLFF,TGTGCCAGCAGTGGACAGCCAAATGAAAAACTGTTTTTT
-,TRBV10-3,TRBJ2-3,once,CAIKTGAVTQYF,TGTGCCATCAAGACAGGAGCAGTTACGCAGTATTTT
TRBD1,TRBV4-2,TRBJ2-7,many,CASSPTGTGGYEQYF,TGTGCCAGCAGCCCTACTGGGACAGGGGGCTACGAGCAGTACTTC
-,TRBV7-2,TRBJ1-1,many,CASSSATNTEAFF,TGTGCCAGCAGCTCCGCCACCAACACTGAAGCTTTCTTT
-,TRBV5-1,TRBJ2-5,many,CASGIQETQYF,TGCGCCAGCGGGATTCAAGAGACCCAGTACTTC
TRBD2,TRBV20-1,TRBJ2-3,many,CSALTSGSTDTQYF,TGCAGTGCTTTGACTAGCGGGAGCACAGATACGCAGTATTTT
-,TRBV7-2,TRBJ2-1,many,CASSLTNTPKEFF,TGTGCCAGCAGCTTAACGAATACCCCGAAGGAGTTCTTC
TRBD2,TRBV20-1,TRBJ2-7,many,CSARSGGASYEQYF,TGCAGTGCTCGTAGCGGGGGGGCATCCTACGAGCAGTACTTC
-,TRBV7-2,TRBJ1-2,many,CASSSTWTESYTF,TGTGCCAGCAGTTCGACGTGGACGGAATCGTACACCTTC
-,TRBV20-1,TRBJ2-7,few,CSAGWAYEQYF,TGCAGTGCCGGTTGGGCCTACGAGCAGTACTTC
TRBD2,TRBV7-6,TRBJ2-7,many,CASRSITGTSGYEQYF,TGTGCCAGCAGATCCATCACCGGGACTAGCGGCTACGAGCAGTACTTC
TRBD1,TRBV20-1,TRBJ2-3,-,CSATRTGGNTDTQYF,TGCAGTGCCACCAGGACAGGGGGAAACACAGATACGCAGTATTTT
TRBD1,TRBV9,TRBJ1-1,many,CASSVALTGGAYAFF,TGTGCCAGCAGCGTAGCTCTTACAGGGGGCGCGTACGCTTTCTTT
-,TRBV10-3,TRBJ1-5,many,CASQDSYPQPQHF,TGTGCCAGCCAGGACAGCTACCCACAGCCCCAGCATTTT
TRBD2,TRBV27,TRBJ2-5,many,CASSLWRGRETQYF,TGTGCCAGCAGTTTATGGCGGGGGAGAGAGACCCAGTACTTC
-,TRBV9,TRBJ1-3,many,CASSLNTGTLNPSSGNTIYF,TGTGCCAGCAGCCTAAATACCGGGACACTTAATCCGAGCTCTGGAAACACCATATATTTT
-,TRBV20-1,TRBJ1-6,many,CSASWPMDSPLHF,TGCAGTGCTAGTTGGCCGATGGATTCACCCCTCCACTTT
-,TRBV15,TRBJ2-4,many,CATSREGQGLAKNIQYF,TGTGCCACCAGCAGAGAGGGCCAGGGACTAGCCAAAAACATTCAGTACTTC
-,TRBV10-3,TRBJ2-5,many,CAIRRGGRTETQYF,TGTGCCATCAGAAGAGGAGGGAGAACGGAGACCCAGTACTTC
-,TRBV20-1,TRBJ1-1,many,CSAINSLGPNTEAFF,TGCAGTGCGATTAATTCTTTAGGGCCGAACACTGAAGCTTTCTTT
TRBD1,TRBV6-1,TRBJ1-2,many,CASRAGQGRGYTF,TGTGCCAGCAGAGCCGGACAGGGCAGGGGCTACACCTTC
-,TRBV5-1,TRBJ2-1,many,CASSGLVVGEQFF,TGCGCCAGCAGCGGTCTAGTCGTCGGTGAGCAGTTCTTC
TRBD1,TRBV2,TRBJ1-2,many,CASSGDRDLFYGYTF,TGTGCCAGCAGTGGGGACAGGGACCTCTTCTATGGCTACACCTTC
TRBD1,TRBV20-1,TRBJ1-2,many,CRARDSSNYGYTF,TGCAGGGCCCGGGACAGTTCTAACTATGGCTACACCTTC
-,TRBV29-1,TRBJ1-2,-,CSVEAGVHGYTF,TGCAGCGTTGAAGCGGGCGTCCACGGCTACACCTTC
TRBD1,TRBV7-6,TRBJ1-4,many,CASSPNRGAGEKLFF,TGTGCCAGCAGCCCCAACAGGGGAGCGGGTGAAAAACTGTTTTTT
-,TRBV11-3,TRBJ2-3,few,CASSLDHGNTDTQYF,TGTGCCAGCAGCTTAGATCATGGGAACACAGATACGCAGTATTTT
-,TRBV5-1,TRBJ1-2,many,CASSLTPAGYGYTF,TGCGCCAGCAGTCTGACACCAGCTGGGTATGGCTACACCTTC
TRBD1,TRBV7-2,TRBJ1-3,many,CASSPGQGKYTIYF,TGTGCCAGCAGCCCCGGACAGGGAAAATACACCATATATTTT
TRBD2,TRBV6-1,TRBJ2-3,many,CASSRAGPYTDTQYF,TGTGCCAGCAGTAGAGCGGGGCCTTACACAGATACGCAGTATTTT
-,TRBV7-6,TRBJ2-1,many,CASSPTEGVGVNEQFF,TGTGCCAGCAGCCCAACCGAAGGGGTGGGTGTCAATGAGCAGTTCTTC
-,TRBV20-1,TRBJ2-7,many,CSRDGEGVEQYF,TGCAGTCGGGACGGCGAAGGGGTCGAGCAGTACTTC
TRBD2,TRBV4-3,TRBJ2-3,many,CASSQRVLAGVRTDTQYF,TGCGCCAGCAGCCAAAGGGTCTTAGCGGGAGTTCGCACAGATACGCAGTATTTT
TRBD2,TRBV7-2,TRBJ2-3,many,CASSLLAGDTQYF,TGTGCCAGCAGCTTACTAGCGGGAGATACGCAGTATTTT
TRBD2,TRBV28,TRBJ2-1,few,CASSRPGRDAYNEQFF,TGTGCCAGCAGCAGGCCCGGGAGGGATGCTTACAATGAGCAGTTCTTC
-,TRBV29-1,TRBJ2-3,few,CSAQTTLTDTQYF,TGCAGCGCTCAGACCACCCTCACAGATACGCAGTATTTT
-,TRBV6-6,TRBJ2-2,-,CASTDSYTGELFF,TGTGCCAGCACCGACAGTTACACCGGGGAGCTGTTTTTT